The source of this TCR beta chain is a study of identical twins. The study, taken as a whole, reports: The study drew conclusions from cross-sectional statistical analysis, not from following the same donors. In cord blood, abundant beta clonotypes had fewer insertions; memory showed no trend.

The V gene lost 3 bases and the J gene lost 12 bases, with 9 bases spanning the gap. There are 11 residues in the CDR3. CDR1 and CDR2 (germline): SGHVS, FQNEAQ. This clonotype showed up just a few times. Its antigen is still unknown. TCRdb re-analysed the 5' RACE reads in MiXCR, keeping a single row per CDR3 protein. The table shows 550,000 to 800,000 distinct CDR3 sequences, with about 7.1% occurring only once. These data also featured in a second study, about yellow fever vaccine responses in identical twins.

Sequenced: PBMCs. The chain employs TRBV7-8 and TRBJ2-1, with D perhaps matching TRBD1 or TRBD2 (5 bases each). The receptor's source is a young woman in good health. CDR3 residues: CASSLSGGQFF. CDR3 in DNA: TGTGCCAGCAGCTTGTCTGGGGGGCAGTTCTTC.